The T cell receptor beta chain under discussion was sequenced for a study of CD8+ T cells in alopecia areata. On the study more broadly: Patients remained on tofacitinib for 6 to 18 months and then went 6 months without it. Whole-study results and caveats: Sharing of TCR sequences between patients (possibly for HLA-related reasons) was less clear than in mice. Affected lesional scalp, above all in alopecia totalis/universalis, was more clonal than normal scalp.

Extraction and reverse transcription of RNA yielded cDNA as the sequencing template. The protocol was immunoSEQ multiplex PCR, while the TCRdb copy is restricted to in-frame clones and leaves out a portion. The table shows 150,000 or so clones, with approximately 70% occurring only once. Sorted out of PBMCs were CD4+ T cells and CD8+ T cells. As to this clone: The target antigen is unknown.

The receptor's source is a human donor with alopecia areata. The sample here was CD8+ T cells sorted from blood, taken at week 0.

In nucleotides, the CDR3 is TGCGCCAGCAGCTTGGCGGGGGTCTCCTACAATGAGCAGTTCTTC. Protein: CASSLAGVSYNEQFF. The chain joins TRBV5-1 to TRBJ2-1; D perhaps matches TRBD2 (6 bases). The CDR3 spans 15 residues. Trimming left V 0 bases short and J 0 bases short, with 7 bases between. Per the germline V gene, CDR1 is SGHRS and CDR2 is YFSETQ.